The next 27 T cell receptor beta chains were all read from a single sample in a study of T cell responses to AZD1222 COVID-19 vaccine. Method: immunoSEQ multiplex PCR; TCRdb's copy keeps in-frame clones and lacks some. The repertoire holds some 140,000 clones, with roughly 94% as singletons. This specimen was peripheral blood, taken on day 0 of AZD1222 vaccination. All receptors derive from an adult in good health.

This clone occurred a few times. Other DNA sequences within the sample encode an identical CDR3. The chain couples TRBV12-3 or TRBV12-4 to TRBJ2-7; the match to TRBD1 covers 10 bases. J was trimmed by 4 bases and V by 5 bases; bases with no gene match: 2. The CDR3 runs 13 residues. The CDR3 sequence: CASSPGQGYEQYF. The CDR3 bases are TGTGCCAGCAGTCCGGGACAGGGGTACGAGCAGTACTTC.

This chain joins TRBV18 and TRBJ1-3; D uncertain. This CDR3 spans 18 amino acids. Trimming removed 2 bases at V and 0 bases at J, with 17 bases between. Germline-derived CDR1 and CDR2 are KGHSH and LQKENI. The CDR3 region is CASSPGARVPFSGNTIYF. The CDR3 region has the DNA TGTGCCAGCTCACCAGGCGCGAGGGTCCCGTTCTCTGGAAACACCATATATTTT.

This sequence joins TRBV9 and TRBJ2-6; D remains unclear. The germline gives CDR1 SGDLS, CDR2 YYNGEE. This CDR3 has 13 residues. V lost 4 bases, J lost 0 bases, and 2 bases lay in between. The CDR3 sequence is CASSPSGANVLTF. As DNA, the CDR3 is TGTGCCAGCAGCCCCTCTGGGGCCAACGTCCTGACTTTC.

The chain recombines TRBV12-5 with TRBJ2-5, with 7 positions matching TRBD1. Germline V gene data show CDR1 as LGHNT and CDR2 as FRNRAP. This CDR3 has 18 residues. The trim removed 0 bases at V and 0 bases at J, leaving 10 bases unmatched. The CDR3 DNA follows: TGTGCTAGTGGTTTGGTACGCGACGGACAGGTCAACCAAGAGACCCAGTACTTC. Its translation is CASGLVRDGQVNQETQYF.

The V gene is TRBV4-3, the J gene TRBJ2-3; D is possibly TRBD2 (6 bases). Trimming took 4 bases from V and 5 from J, leaving 16 bases between them. CDR3 length: 15 amino acids. Per the germline V gene, CDR1 is LGHNA and CDR2 is YSLEER. CDR3 in amino acids: CASSPGVGGGDTQYF. DNA for the CDR3: TGCGCCAGCAGCCCCGGGGTCGGGGGTGGAGATACGCAGTATTTT.

The V gene is TRBV2, the J gene TRBJ1-1; D not certain. The CDR3 totals 13 residues. CDR1 is SNHLY, CDR2 FYNNEI, per germline. Trimming pared 3 bases from V and 1 base from J, leaving 6 bases between. The CDR3, as DNA: TGTGCCAGCAGTGATTTGACGAACACTGAAGCTTTCTTT. Its protein is CASSDLTNTEAFF.

This clone was recorded only once. The chain carries TRBV29-1 and TRBJ1-3; no definite D call. The CDR3 contains 13 residues. CDR1 and CDR2 (germline): SQVTM, ANQGSEA. Trimming pared 1 base from V and 0 bases from J, leaving 4 bases between. CDR3 DNA sequence: TGCAGCGTTGAAGTACGCTCTGGAAACACCATATATTTT. This encodes CSVEVRSGNTIYF.

The chain's CDR3 is CATSRESGGYEQYF. CDR3 DNA: TGTGCCACCAGCAGAGAGTCAGGGGGCTACGAGCAGTACTTC. This chain connects TRBV15 to TRBJ2-7; 7 bases fit TRBD1. The CDR3 extends over 14 amino acids. V was pared by 0 bases and J by 3 bases, with 2 bases of the junction left unmatched. Germline CDR1 and CDR2: LNHNV and YYDKDF (reference sequence).

This chain uses TRBV6-2 or TRBV6-3 with TRBJ2-3; no reliable D call. Germline V lookup: CDR1 MNHEY, CDR2 SVGEGT. Trimming stripped 0 bases from V and 2 bases from J, with 12 bases between. This CDR3 contains 16 residues. The CDR3: CASSYSSSSNTDTQYF. CDR3 sequence (DNA): TGTGCCAGCAGTTACTCGAGTAGTTCAAACACAGATACGCAGTATTTT.

This rearrangement joins TRBV7-9 to TRBJ1-2, with D perhaps TRBD1 (5 bases). V was pared by 5 bases and J by 2 bases, with 18 bases between. Germline V gives CDR1 SEHNR, CDR2 FQNEAQ (reference sequence). CDR3 length: 16 residues. The chain's CDR3 is CASSTTVGGWNYGYTF. The DNA for the CDR3 is TGTGCCAGCAGCACGACAGTGGGAGGGTGGAACTATGGCTACACCTTC.

V usage is TRBV20-1 and J usage is TRBJ2-1; D uncertain. This CDR3 comprises 10 residues. Germline V gives CDR1 DFQATT, CDR2 SNEGSKA (reference sequence). Trimming removed 6 bases at V and 12 bases at J, with 12 bases between. The CDR3 DNA follows: TGCAGTGCCCGTGTAGGCCGGCAGTTCTTC. Amino acids: CSARVGRQFF.

The chain uses TRBV5-1 and TRBJ2-3; 8 nucleotides line up with TRBD2. V shed 5 bases, J shed 4 bases, and the junction held 3 bases outside the gene matches. The CDR3 is 13 residues long. Germline loops: CDR1 SGHRS, CDR2 YFSETQ. DNA of the CDR3: TGCGCCAGCAGTGCGGGGGGAGCAGATACGCAGTATTTT. It encodes CASSAGGADTQYF.

The chain uses TRBV4-1 and TRBJ1-6, with 8 bases lining up with TRBD1. This CDR3 is built from 21 residues. Germline trimming cut 5 bases from V and 10 bases from J; bases unmatched to any gene: 28. Looked up from germline, CDR1 is MGHRA and CDR2 is YSYEKL. As DNA, the CDR3 is TGCGCCAGCAGCTCCCAACAACCCATAATTCGGACAGGGACCTACCGGTCACCCCTCCACTTT. Translating it yields CASSSQQPIIRTGTYRSPLHF.

The chain links TRBV10-3 to TRBJ2-1; a possible D gene is TRBD2 (5 bases). CDR1 and CDR2 (germline): ENHRY, SYGVKD. Trimming shortened V by 0 bases and J by 9 bases, and 6 bases separated the two germline ends. The CDR3 contains 12 residues. In nucleotides, the CDR3 is TGTGCCATCAGTGAGTCGGAGGTTGAGCAGTTCTTC. Protein: CAISESEVEQFF.

V and J are TRBV3-1 (or the pseudogene TRBV3-2) and TRBJ2-5; possibly TRBD2 for D (5 bases). Germline lookup yields CDR1 LGHDT and CDR2 YNNKEL (reference sequence). The CDR3 length is 17 residues. Trimming pared 0 bases from V and 2 bases from J, leaving 16 bases between. DNA of the CDR3: TGTGCCAGCAGCCAAGACCAGAGGGCCTTGCAACAAGAGACCCAGTACTTC. Translation: CASSQDQRALQQETQYF.

The V call is TRBV18, the J call TRBJ2-1; 10 bases are a match to TRBD1. Trimming cost V 3 bases and J 4 bases; bases outside gene matches: 6. The CDR3 length is 16 residues. Germline lookup yields CDR1 KGHSH and CDR2 LQKENI. The CDR3 loop reads CASSPGTGVPYNEQFF. The DNA of the CDR3 is TGTGCCAGCTCACCCGGGACAGGGGTCCCATACAATGAGCAGTTCTTC. Together with reference TRBV18 and TRBJ2-1, the CDR3 gives the full variable domain: NAGVMQNPRHLVRRRGQEARLRCSPMKGHSHVYWYRQLPEEGLKFMVYLQKENIIDESGMPKERFSAEFPKEGPSILRIQQVVRGDSAAYFCASSPGTGVPYNEQFFGPGTRLTVL.

The J gene is TRBJ2-3, the V gene TRBV29-1, with 7 bases aligning to TRBD2. V dropped 5 bases and J dropped 0; count of bases not matched to a gene: 5. This CDR3 has 14 residues. The germline gives CDR1 SQVTM, CDR2 ANQGSEA. The CDR3 DNA follows: TGCAGCGTTTCTAGCGGCCTTAGCACAGATACGCAGTATTTT. This codes for CSVSSGLSTDTQYF.

Of note for this clone: The germline gene is not matched at one end of the junction; a read error may be the cause. This chain links TRBV7-9 with TRBJ2-3, with 9 positions matching TRBD2. Looked up from germline, CDR1 is SEHNR and CDR2 is FQNEAQ (reference sequence). This CDR3 spans 13 amino acids. CDR3 coding DNA: TGTGCCAGCAGCTTAGTGTCTTTAGCGGGGGCCTCCTTT. The encoded protein is CASSLVSLAGASF.

This clone was detected only once. CDR3 nucleotide sequence: TGTGCCAGCAGCCTGAACCAGCTAGCCGGAGGTATAGATGAGCAGTTCTTC. Translation: CASSLNQLAGGIDEQFF. V is TRBV2 and J is TRBJ2-1; a possible D gene is TRBD2 (5 bases). Germline values: CDR1 SNHLY, CDR2 FYNNEI. The CDR3 is 17 residues long. V was trimmed by 6 bases and J by 8 bases, leaving 26 bases between them.

The rearrangement joins TRBV4-1 to TRBJ1-3, with D tentatively TRBD1 (5 bases). The germline V gene has CDR1 MGHRA and CDR2 YSYEKL. This CDR3 region has 19 residues. The V gene lost 1 base and the J gene lost 4 bases, with 23 bases spanning the gap. The CDR3 region has the DNA TGCGCCAGCAGCCAAGTCTTAAGGCAGGGTCCCTCGAGAGGAAACACCATATATTTT. Residues: CASSQVLRQGPSRGNTIYF.

Concerning this clone itself: The same CDR3 is also encoded by other DNA sequences in this sample. The CDR3 here is CASSLTGGTEAFF. DNA for the CDR3: TGCGCCAGCAGCCTCACAGGGGGCACTGAAGCTTTCTTT. V usage is TRBV5-1 and J usage is TRBJ1-1; TRBD1 agrees at 8 bases. The CDR3 runs to 13 residues. The germline V gene has CDR1 SGHRS and CDR2 YFSETQ. V gave up 4 bases and J gave up 4 bases; unmatched junction bases: 3.

The chain recombines TRBV7-2 with TRBJ2-5, with a weak D call TRBD1 (5 bases). CDR1 SGHTA and CDR2 FQGNSA come from the germline V gene. This CDR3 region has 14 residues. Between the trimmed V and J ends, which lost 5 bases and 2 bases, there was a span of 12 bases. The CDR3 nucleotides read TGTGCCAGCAGCGCACAGGTGACACAAGAGACCCAGTACTTC. Translation gives CASSAQVTQETQYF.

The chain combines TRBV5-1 with TRBJ1-1; tentatively, D is TRBD1 (5 bases). Trimming took 7 bases from V and 5 from J, leaving 12 bases between them. The CDR3 is 12 amino acids. Germline-derived CDR1 and CDR2 are SGHRS and YFSETQ. The CDR3 region is CASSNQGTEAFF. CDR3 DNA sequence: TGCGCCAGCTCTAATCAGGGTACTGAAGCTTTCTTT.

The rearrangement joins TRBV29-1 to TRBJ2-5; 7 positions agree with TRBD1. V lost 4 bases and J lost 1; bases outside the gene matches: 6. Germline CDR1 and CDR2: SQVTM and ANQGSEA. The CDR3 is 14 amino acids. Here the CDR3 reads CSVGDRVLQETQYF. The CDR3 coding sequence is TGCAGCGTTGGAGACAGGGTCCTCCAAGAGACCCAGTACTTC.

This clone was observed once. V usage is TRBV11-3 and J usage is TRBJ2-3; D tentatively fits TRBD1 or TRBD2 (6 bases each). Trimming took 3 bases from V and 4 from J, leaving 17 bases between them. This CDR3 comprises 16 residues. Germline V gene sequence: CDR1 SGHNT, CDR2 YENEEA. Written as DNA, the CDR3 is TGTGCCAGCAGCTTCTTTTGGGGGGCGAGCTCAGATACGCAGTATTTT. It encodes CASSFFWGASSDTQYF.

This rearrangement joins TRBV4-1 to TRBJ1-2, with D perhaps TRBD1 (5 bases). Per the germline V gene, CDR1 is MGHRA and CDR2 is YSYEKL. This CDR3 has 15 residues. The V gene lost 4 bases and the J gene lost 1 base, with 13 bases spanning the gap. The CDR3 nucleotides read TGCGCCAGCAGCCCGCAGGACATAAGTAACTATGGCTACACCTTC. This gives the protein CASSPQDISNYGYTF.

J is TRBJ1-3 and V is TRBV10-3; D is unclear. The ends were cut back, 0 bases at V and 0 bases at J, with 12 bases in the middle. Per the germline V gene, CDR1 is ENHRY and CDR2 is SYGVKD. This CDR3 comprises 17 residues. CDR3 sequence (DNA): TGTGCCATCAGTGAGTCGGCCGGGGTCGGCTCTGGAAACACCATATATTTT. It encodes CAISESAGVGSGNTIYF.